One sample yielded the 20 T cell receptor beta chains listed below, sequenced in a study of T cell changes during pregnancy in multiple sclerosis. The repertoire was sequenced with immunoSEQ multiplex PCR; TCRdb's copy has only in-frame clones and lacks some. The sample lists tens of thousands of clones, approximately 92% seen once, with approximately 0.68% in the top ten. The source was CD4+ T cells from peripheral blood mononuclear cells, collected in the third trimester of pregnancy. These receptors were taken from a female donor with multiple sclerosis, enrolled in a pregnancy study.

The chain employs TRBV4-3 and TRBJ1-6; 7 nucleotides match TRBD1. The germline V gene encodes CDR1 LGHNA and CDR2 YSLEER. The ends lost 2 bases at V and 9 bases at J; junction bases unmatched: 1. This CDR3 is built from 13 residues. The CDR3 DNA reads TGCGCCAGCAGCCAACGACAGGGTTCACCCCTCCACTTT. Protein sequence: CASSQRQGSPLHF.

The rearrangement links TRBV5-4 to TRBJ2-1; 12 positions agree with TRBD2. V shed 3 bases and J 9 bases; nucleotides not matched to a gene: 13. The CDR3 covers 17 residues. CDR1 and CDR2 from the germline V gene are SGHNT and YYREEE (reference sequence). CDR3 region: CASSSVASGGAGSEQFF. CDR3 DNA sequence: TGTGCCAGCAGCTCCGTGGCTAGCGGGGGGGCAGGGAGTGAGCAGTTCTTC.

J is TRBJ1-2 and V is TRBV5-6; D remains unclear. Germline V gene sequence: CDR1 SGHDT, CDR2 YYEEEE. Between the trimmed V and J ends, which lost 10 bases and 2 bases, there was a span of 15 bases. CDR3 size: 13 residues. CDR3 residues: CASYPRSNYGYTF. The CDR3 DNA follows: TGTGCCTCCTATCCTAGAAGCAACTATGGCTACACCTTC.

The rearrangement joins TRBV6-5 to TRBJ2-4; possibly TRBD2 for D (6 bases). CDR3 size: 14 residues. The germline gives CDR1 MNHEY, CDR2 SVGAGI. Trimming took 7 bases from V and 7 from J, leaving 17 bases between them. Here the CDR3 reads CASIDPGGPNIQYF. CDR3 DNA sequence: TGTGCCAGCATCGACCCCGGGGGTCCCAACATTCAGTACTTC.

The chain carries TRBV15 and TRBJ2-1, with 8 bases fitting TRBD1. This CDR3 has 15 residues. Losses at the gene ends were 0 bases for V and 4 bases for J; bases not matched to a gene: 2. Germline values: CDR1 LNHNV, CDR2 YYDKDF (reference sequence). The CDR3 nucleotides read TGTGCCACCAGCAGAGACAGGGGGCTTTACAATGAGCAGTTCTTC. Protein: CATSRDRGLYNEQFF. Full variable domain (outside the CDR3, taken from reference TRBV15 and TRBJ2-1): DAMVIQNPRYQVTQFGKPVTLSCSQTLNHNVMYWYQQKSSQAPKLLFHYYDKDFNNEADTPDNFQSRRPNTSFCFLDIRSPGLGDTAMYLCATSRDRGLYNEQFFGPGTRLTVL.

The chain combines TRBV5-6 with TRBJ1-1; 7 bases are a match to TRBD1. The germline V gene encodes CDR1 SGHDT and CDR2 YYEEEE. The CDR3 sequence is 16 residues long. J lost 8 bases, V lost 0 bases, and 13 bases had no gene match. The CDR3 bases are TGTGCCAGCAGCTTGGTGGGGGACAGCTTGATGGGAGAAGCTTTCTTT. This translates into CASSLVGDSLMGEAFF.

In its sample, this clone was seen once. The V and J genes are TRBV11-3 and TRBJ2-1, with 8 bases identical to TRBD2. The CDR3 extends over 15 amino acids. Germline loops: CDR1 SGHNT, CDR2 YENEEA. The V segment lost 2 bases and the J segment 6 bases; nucleotides outside the gene matches: 6. The CDR3 spells CASSLFSGASNEQFF. The CDR3 DNA is TGTGCCAGCAGCTTATTTAGCGGGGCTAGCAATGAGCAGTTCTTC. Together with reference TRBV11-3 and TRBJ2-1, the CDR3 gives the full variable domain: EAGVVQSPRYKIIEKKQPVAFWCNPISGHNTLYWYLQNLGQGPELLIRYENEEAVDDSQLPKDRFSAERLKGVDSTLKIQPAELGDSAVYLCASSLFSGASNEQFFGPGTRLTVL.

The V gene is TRBV7-8, the J gene TRBJ1-4, with 7 bases aligning to TRBD1. This CDR3 is 14 amino acids long. Germline CDR1 is SGHVS and CDR2 is FQNEAQ. The V segment lost 6 bases and the J segment 6 bases; nucleotides outside the gene matches: 7. The CDR3 sequence: CASSQQGFHEKLFF. The CDR3, as DNA: TGTGCCAGCAGTCAACAGGGGTTTCATGAAAAACTGTTTTTT.

This chain links TRBV7-3 with TRBJ2-1; 13 bases match TRBD2. Germline CDR1 SGHTA, CDR2 FQGTGA. This CDR3 comprises 15 residues. The J segment lost 8 bases and the V segment lost 5 bases, leaving 6 bases of the junction unmatched. CDR3: CASSPTSGGEYEQFF. The CDR3 nucleotides read TGTGCCAGCAGCCCAACTAGCGGGGGGGAATATGAGCAGTTCTTC.

The chain joins TRBV11-3 to TRBJ2-5; TRBD2 is a possible D gene (6 bases). In germline, CDR1 is SGHNT, CDR2 YENEEA. Trimming cost V 1 base and J 5 bases, with 17 bases left between them. The CDR3 length is 16 residues. DNA of the CDR3: TGTGCCAGCAGCTTAGGGGCGGGGACCTCCAGGGAGACCCAGTACTTC. Residues: CASSLGAGTSRETQYF.

The gene calls are TRBV4-3 and TRBJ1-6; TRBD1 is a possible D gene (6 bases). Trimming took off 3 bases at V and 7 bases at J, with 10 bases between the two ends. This CDR3 is built from 14 residues. CDR1 and CDR2 (germline): LGHNA, YSLEER. The CDR3 is CASSQGAHNSPLHF. CDR3 in DNA: TGCGCCAGCAGCCAGGGGGCCCACAATTCACCCCTCCACTTT.

The chain carries TRBV7-3 and TRBJ2-1, with 10 bases identical to TRBD1. CDR1 is SGHTA, CDR2 FQGTGA, per germline. The CDR3 runs to 13 residues. The trim removed 4 bases at V and 9 bases at J, leaving 3 bases unmatched. CDR3 protein: CASSSDRGGEQFF. The CDR3 DNA is TGTGCCAGCAGCTCGGACAGGGGGGGTGAGCAGTTCTTC.

The chain recombines TRBV9 with TRBJ2-7; the match to TRBD1 covers 7 bases. J lost 2 bases, V lost 4 bases, and 6 bases had no gene match. The CDR3 spans 14 residues. Germline V gene lookup returns CDR1 SGDLS and CDR2 YYNGEE. CDR3: CASSTRDSPYEQYF. The CDR3 DNA sequence: TGTGCCAGCAGCACCCGGGACAGCCCCTACGAGCAGTACTTC.

The chain has TRBV15 and TRBJ2-4, with 8 bases lining up with TRBD1. V was pared by 1 base and J by 5 bases, with 7 bases of the junction left unmatched. Germline V CDR1 and CDR2: LNHNV, YYDKDF (reference sequence). The CDR3 spans 16 residues. The DNA for the CDR3 is TGTGCCACCAGCAGAGCGCCGGGACAGGTCCAAAACATTCAGTACTTC. Translated, it gives CATSRAPGQVQNIQYF.

This chain links TRBV30 with TRBJ1-2, with a weak D call TRBD1 (5 bases). The CDR3 consists of 11 residues. V lost 4 bases, J lost 5 bases, and 8 bases lay in between. Germline V CDR1 and CDR2: GTSNPN, SVGIG (reference sequence). The CDR3 sequence: CAWNSGYGYTF. As DNA, the CDR3 is TGTGCCTGGAATTCAGGGTATGGCTACACCTTC.

The chain joins TRBV4-1 to TRBJ1-2; 7 bases match TRBD1. This CDR3 is 14 amino acids long. The ends lost 0 bases at V and 6 bases at J; junction bases unmatched: 4. The V gene's germline CDR1 is MGHRA and CDR2 YSYEKL. CDR3 protein: CASSQEDRQNGYTF. CDR3 nucleotide sequence: TGCGCCAGCAGCCAAGAGGACAGGCAAAATGGCTACACCTTC.

This clone was observed a single time. This chain links TRBV4-1 with TRBJ2-3; 7 bases fit TRBD2. The V gene end was trimmed by 7 bases and the J gene end by 0 bases; junction bases not matched to a gene: 7. The CDR3 runs to 15 residues. Germline values: CDR1 MGHRA, CDR2 YSYEKL. CDR3 region: CASTPTSMSTDTQYF. In DNA form, the CDR3 reads TGCGCCAGCACCCCGACTAGCATGAGCACAGATACGCAGTATTTT.

The CDR3 bases are TGTGCCAGCAGCAAAGCGCTTGACACCCGCAATCAGCCCCAGCATTTT. It encodes CASSKALDTRNQPQHF. The chain recombines TRBV21-1 with TRBJ1-5; no DNA check was done on the table's D call, TRBD1. TRBV21-1 is described as a pseudogene. The length of the CDR3 is 16 residues.

This rearrangement joins TRBV7-3 to TRBJ2-7, with D possibly TRBD2 on 7 matching bases. Germline V lookup: CDR1 SGHTA, CDR2 FQGTGA. With 4 bases removed from V and 1 base from J, the gap between germline ends came to 14 bases. CDR3 length equals 15 residues. The DNA of the CDR3 is TGTGCCAGCAGCTCGGGGCGGGGGCCATCCTACGAGCAGTACTTC. This codes for CASSSGRGPSYEQYF.

The chain links TRBV6-5 to TRBJ1-3, with D perhaps matching TRBD1 (5 bases). This CDR3 contains 14 residues. Trimming removed 2 bases from V and 2 bases from J, with 7 bases in between. CDR1 is MNHEY and CDR2 is SVGAGI in the germline V gene. The CDR3 bases are TGTGCCAGCAGTTACCGGGGGGCTGGAAACACCATATATTTT. Translated: CASSYRGAGNTIYF.